The 3 T cell receptor beta chains listed next were all sequenced from one sample in a study of T cells in Graves' hyperthyroidism and ophthalmopathy. It was RNA transcripts that yielded the amplified TCR beta CDR3 regions. First-round RT-PCR with HTBI primers amplified the TCR CDR3 region. MiXCR was run by TCRdb on the multiplex PCR reads, yielding one entry per CDR3 protein. This table holds some 720,000 distinct CDR3 sequences, about 17% found once. The sample consisted of blood. The source is a man younger than 35 with Graves' hyperthyroidism.

This clonotype was found many times. V usage is TRBV20-1 and J usage is TRBJ1-1; D remains ambiguous. V dropped 3 bases and J dropped 11 bases, with 19 bases sitting between them. The CDR3 runs to 13 residues. From germline, CDR1 is DFQATT and CDR2 SNEGSKA (reference sequence). CDR3 sequence reads: CSASRRFLGRAFF. In DNA form, the CDR3 reads TGCAGTGCTAGCCGGAGGTTTCTGGGGAGGGCTTTCTTT.

This clonotype was seen only a few times. J is TRBJ2-1 and V is TRBV9, with 12 positions matching TRBD2. The CDR3 sequence is 20 residues long. Germline V gene sequence: CDR1 SGDLS, CDR2 YYNGEE. The V gene end was trimmed by 3 bases and the J gene end by 0 bases; junction bases not matched to a gene: 13. The DNA of the CDR3 is TGTGCCAGCAGCGCCTTCCTGGGACTAGCGGGCTCCAGCTCCTACAATGAGCAGTTCTTC. This translates into CASSAFLGLAGSSSYNEQFF.

There are many counts of this clonotype. The CDR3 nucleotides are TGTGCCAGCAGGAGCGGGACAGCCTATGGCTACACCTTC. Translation gives CASRSGTAYGYTF. The J gene is TRBJ1-2, the V gene TRBV7-8, with 7 bases aligning to TRBD1. CDR3 size: 13 residues. The V segment lost 6 bases and the J segment 4 bases; nucleotides outside the gene matches: 5. Germline values: CDR1 SGHVS, CDR2 FQNEAQ.